Sequencing of this T cell receptor beta chain was carried out in a study of technical replicates of blood from several donors. Data came from immunoSEQ multiplex PCR; TCRdb stores just in-frame clones and leaves some out. The profile covers about 34,000 clones, with around nine tenths appearing a single time and 4.1% taken by the ten largest. The CDR3 totals 13 residues. V was clipped by 5 bases and J by 2 bases, with 10 bases between them. Germline loops: CDR1 SGHAT, CDR2 FQNNGV. The clonotype was recovered from a human donor in good health. Some clones in this sample may be carry-over from other donors' samples. The chain is built from TRBV11-2 and TRBJ2-7, with D maybe TRBD1 (6 bases). Sequenced: PBMCs. The CDR3 region has the DNA TGTGCCAGCAGCCCGGGACACCCCTACGAGCAGTACTTC. Amino acid sequence: CASSPGHPYEQYF.